These 3 T cell receptor beta chains came from one sample sequenced in a study of blood T cells in healthy people across ages. Then a second PCR, running roughly 7 to 11 cycles, was carried out with a sample-barcoded 5' primer and a J-beta primer mix. MiXCR, run by TCRdb on the 5' RACE reads, gives a single entry per CDR3 protein. There are about a million distinct CDR3 sequences in the sample; 48% occur only once, and 10% to 15% lies in the top ten. The source material was blood. The receptor source for this set is a man aged 25 to 45 in good health.

The chain combines TRBV9 with TRBJ1-4; D call uncertain. The CDR3 loop spans 14 amino acids. Trimming cost V 3 bases and J 6 bases, with 12 bases left between them. Germline V CDR1 and CDR2: SGDLS, YYNGEE. Here the CDR3 DNA reads TGTGCCAGCAGCGGGAAAATCGGACATGAAAAACTGTTTTTT. This encodes CASSGKIGHEKLFF. Variable domain in full (rest from reference TRBV9 and TRBJ1-4): DSGVTQTPKHLITATGQRVTLRCSPRSGDLSVYWYQQSLDQGLQFLIQYYNGEERAKGNILERFSAQQFPDLHSELNLSSLELGDSALYFCASSGKIGHEKLFFGSGTQLSVL.

This clonotype showed up just a few times. The V gene is TRBV27, the J gene TRBJ2-3; 11 positions match TRBD2. The CDR3 covers 14 residues. The V and J ends lost 5 bases and 7 bases, in that order; junction bases with no gene match: 5. Germline V CDR1 and CDR2: MNHEY, SMNVEV (reference sequence). CDR3 protein: CASSPPSGGYTQYF. The CDR3 DNA sequence: TGTGCCAGCAGTCCACCTAGCGGGGGGTATACGCAGTATTTT.

The table lists this clonotype with a few counts. V gene TRBV18 combines with J gene TRBJ2-1; no reliable D call. The ends were cut back, 5 bases at V and 5 bases at J, with 13 bases in the middle. The CDR3 consists of 14 residues. Germline CDR1 and CDR2: KGHSH and LQKENI. The CDR3 loop reads CASSETVSNNEQFF. CDR3 nucleotides: TGTGCCAGCTCAGAGACGGTTAGTAACAATGAGCAGTTCTTC.